A selection of T cell receptor beta chains follows, all from one sample in a study of response to subunit inactivated influenza vaccine. TCRdb passed the RT-PCR reads through MiXCR, listing each CDR3 protein once. This sample has roughly 630,000 distinct CDR3 sequences, with about 14% found just once. The specimen comprised PBMCs from blood, sampled approximately 15 days before vaccination. Receptor source: a man aged 50-60 years who received an inactivated influenza vaccine. Each CDR3 is given with its conserved first and last residue. The order of the fields is J gene, clone size, V gene, D gene, CDR3 DNA, CDR3 protein. The D gene is left open where the match is weak. Where a row states a size, it is once, few, many or the class of an expanded clone; other rows omit it.

J: TRBJ2-7
size: few
V: TRBV5-1
D: NA
DNA: TGCGCCAGCAGCTTGGCCTTCGGGGGTATGGTATACGAGCAGTACTTC
CDR3: CASSLAFGGMVYEQYF

J: TRBJ2-1
size: few
V: TRBV5-1
D: NA
DNA: TGCGCCAGCAGCTTGAGCGGTCATAACGGCAATGAGCAGTTCTTC
CDR3: CASSLSGHNGNEQFF

J: TRBJ2-1
size: NA
V: TRBV24-1
D: TRBD2
DNA: TGTGCCACCAGTGACCCCGGACTAGCGGAGAACTCCTACAATGAGCAGTTCTTC
CDR3: CATSDPGLAENSYNEQFF

J: TRBJ1-1
size: NA
V: TRBV9
D: NA
DNA: TGTGCCAGCAGCGTAACTCCCCTGGGCGAGATTGAAGCTTTCTTT
CDR3: CASSVTPLGEIEAFF

J: TRBJ1-4
size: few
V: TRBV29-1
D: NA
DNA: TGCAGCGTTGAAGAGGGAAGGGGTGAAAAACTGTTTTTT
CDR3: CSVEEGRGEKLFF

J: TRBJ2-5
size: NA
V: TRBV29-1
D: TRBD2
DNA: TGCAGCGTTTTTAGCGGGGGGGCGCAAGAGACCCAGTACTTC
CDR3: CSVFSGGAQETQYF

J: TRBJ2-7
size: NA
V: TRBV23-1
D: TRBD2
DNA: TGCGCCAGCAGTCAATCGGGGACTAGCGCCTACGAGCAGTACTTC
CDR3: CASSQSGTSAYEQYF

J: TRBJ2-2
size: NA
V: TRBV7-2
D: TRBD2
DNA: TGTGCCAGCAGCTGGGGGGGTCCGAACACCGGGGAGCTGTTTTTT
CDR3: CASSWGGPNTGELFF

J: TRBJ2-1
size: many
V: TRBV4-2
D: TRBD2
DNA: TGTGCCAGCAGCCATCAATATCTACGGGGGGAGTATGAGCAGTTCTTC
CDR3: CASSHQYLRGEYEQFF

J: TRBJ1-6
size: NA
V: TRBV27
D: NA
DNA: TGTGCCAGCAGTCCCTGGTCGGGAAATTCACCCCTCCACTTT
CDR3: CASSPWSGNSPLHF

J: TRBJ2-3
size: many
V: TRBV10-3
D: NA
DNA: TGTGCCATCAGTGAAGGGGCAGCTAGCACAGATACGCAGTATTTT
CDR3: CAISEGAASTDTQYF

J: TRBJ2-3
size: few
V: TRBV19
D: TRBD2
DNA: TGTGCCAGTAGTATAGATGTGACTAGCGGGAGATTGGATACGCAGTATTTT
CDR3: CASSIDVTSGRLDTQYF

J: TRBJ2-5
size: many
V: TRBV7-2
D: NA
DNA: TGTGCCAGCAGCTTAGCGCTGGCAGGAAGAGAGACCCAGTACTTC
CDR3: CASSLALAGRETQYF

J: TRBJ2-5
size: few
V: TRBV12-3/TRBV12-4
D: TRBD2
DNA: TGTGCCAGCAGTTTAGCGGTCGGACTAGCGGGAGCGAAAGAGACCCAGTACTTC
CDR3: CASSLAVGLAGAKETQYF

J: TRBJ2-1
size: NA
V: TRBV9
D: TRBD2
DNA: TGTGCCAGCAGCTTTGGGACGGGACTAGCGGGTGAGCAGTTCTTC
CDR3: CASSFGTGLAGEQFF

J: TRBJ2-5
size: few
V: TRBV20-1
D: NA
DNA: TGCAGTGCTAGACTAGTTCGGGAGACCCAGTACTTC
CDR3: CSARLVRETQYF

J: TRBJ1-5
size: few
V: TRBV6-2/TRBV6-3
D: NA
DNA: TGTGCCAGCAGTTTAGTGGAGCTTAGCAATCAGCCCCAGCATTTT
CDR3: CASSLVELSNQPQHF

J: TRBJ1-2
size: few
V: TRBV7-2
D: NA
DNA: TGTGCCAGCAGCTTATCAGGCGAGACAGACTACACCTTC
CDR3: CASSLSGETDYTF

J: TRBJ1-4
size: few
V: TRBV28
D: TRBD1
DNA: TGTGCCAGCAGTACCAGGGACAGGGGGGATGAAAAACTGTTTTTT
CDR3: CASSTRDRGDEKLFF

J: TRBJ2-7
size: many
V: TRBV28
D: TRBD1
DNA: TGTGCCAGCTTGGGACAGGGGTACGAGCAGTACTTC
CDR3: CASLGQGYEQYF

J: TRBJ2-6
size: many
V: TRBV6-1
D: TRBD1
DNA: TGTGCCAGCACGAGGGGAGACAGGGGATCCTCTGGGGCCAACGTCCTGACTTTC
CDR3: CASTRGDRGSSGANVLTF

J: TRBJ2-1
size: NA
V: TRBV12-3/TRBV12-4
D: TRBD2
DNA: TGTGCCAGCAGTCCAAGGCTAGCGGGAGGGTCGAGCTCCTACAATGAGCAGTTCTTC
CDR3: CASSPRLAGGSSSYNEQFF

J: TRBJ2-1
size: NA
V: TRBV5-1
D: NA
DNA: TGCGCCAGCAGCACAGCGGGTTCCTACAATGAGCAGTTCTTC
CDR3: CASSTAGSYNEQFF

J: TRBJ2-3
size: NA
V: TRBV15
D: TRBD1
DNA: TGTGCCACCAGCTGGGGACAGCTCACAGATACGCAGTATTTT
CDR3: CATSWGQLTDTQYF

J: TRBJ1-2
size: few
V: TRBV4-3
D: NA
DNA: TGCGCCAGCAGCCGGAACCCTCGAGTGAGTGGGGATGGCTACACCTTC
CDR3: CASSRNPRVSGDGYTF

J: TRBJ2-1
size: few
V: TRBV7-6
D: TRBD2
DNA: TGTGCCAGCAGCTTATACGCGGGAGTAGGCAATGAGCAGTTCTTC
CDR3: CASSLYAGVGNEQFF

J: TRBJ2-7
size: NA
V: TRBV5-8
D: NA
DNA: TGTGCCAGCAGCCCCGGAACCCGGACTGGGCAGTACTTC
CDR3: CASSPGTRTGQYF

J: TRBJ1-4
size: few
V: TRBV2
D: NA
DNA: TGTGCCAGCAGTGAAAAGAGACCTCAGGGAGGTACTAATGAAAAACTGTTTTTT
CDR3: CASSEKRPQGGTNEKLFF

J: TRBJ2-1
size: many
V: TRBV20-1
D: NA
DNA: TGCAGTGCTACTCCGACAGGTCTTACCTACAATGAGCAGTTCTTC
CDR3: CSATPTGLTYNEQFF